Below are 19 T cell receptor beta chains sequenced from a single sample in a study of identical twins. Via MiXCR, TCRdb re-called the 5' RACE reads, giving one row per CDR3 protein. The data show fewer than 550,000 distinct CDR3 sequences, roughly 15% seen once. These same records also appear under a second study, on yellow fever vaccine responses in identical twins.

The sample was CD4+ T cells sorted from blood. Receptors were obtained from a woman younger than 30 in good health.

The table lists this clonotype with a few counts. The rearrangement uses TRBV18 and TRBJ2-5, with unresolved D. CDR1 and CDR2 from the germline V gene are KGHSH and LQKENI. This CDR3 comprises 15 residues. With 3 bases removed from V and 2 bases from J, the gap between germline ends came to 13 bases. The CDR3 loop reads CASSPGLPPQETQYF. The CDR3 DNA reads as TGTGCCAGCTCACCGGGGTTACCGCCACAAGAGACCCAGTACTTC. The whole variable domain, filled in from reference TRBV18 and TRBJ2-5, reads NAGVMQNPRHLVRRRGQEARLRCSPMKGHSHVYWYRQLPEEGLKFMVYLQKENIIDESGMPKERFSAEFPKEGPSILRIQQVVRGDSAAYFCASSPGLPPQETQYFGPGTRLLVL.

This clonotype was recorded at least ten times. The rearrangement uses TRBV6-1 and TRBJ2-1; a possible D gene is TRBD2 (6 bases). The germline CDR1 and CDR2 sequences are MNHNS and SASEGT. The CDR3 is made up of 15 amino acids. Trimming left V 6 bases short and J 0 bases short, with 12 bases between. CDR3: CASSLSGLSYNEQFF. The CDR3, as DNA: TGTGCCAGCAGCCTTAGCGGCCTCTCCTACAATGAGCAGTTCTTC.

The chain is built from TRBV28 and TRBJ2-2, with a tentative D call TRBD2 (5 bases). This CDR3 is built from 14 residues. V was trimmed by 4 bases and J by 5 bases, leaving 11 bases between them. Germline loops: CDR1 MDHEN, CDR2 SYDVKM. CDR3 nucleotides: TGTGCCAGCAGTTACGAAGGACTGACCGGGGAGCTGTTTTTT. Protein sequence: CASSYEGLTGELFF.

This clonotype has a handful of counts. This chain joins TRBV10-2 and TRBJ2-5, with D possibly TRBD2 on 5 matching bases. Germline CDR1 and CDR2: WSHSY and SAAADI. The CDR3 has 15 residues. The ends were cut back, 2 bases at V and 7 bases at J, with 17 bases in the middle. For the CDR3, the DNA is TGCGCCAGCAGTGAGAGTAGGCTAGCAAGTGCGACCCAGTACTTC. Translated, it gives CASSESRLASATQYF.

This clonotype appeared many times. CDR3 DNA sequence: TGCAGTGCTAGGCTAGCCGGCACAGATACGCAGTATTTT. Its translation is CSARLAGTDTQYF. The J gene is TRBJ2-3, the V gene TRBV20-1, with a possible D match to TRBD2 (5 bases). Trimming stripped 3 bases from V and 1 base from J, with 8 bases between. Germline assignment: CDR1 DFQATT and CDR2 SNEGSKA (reference sequence). The CDR3 is 13 amino acids.

CDR3 DNA sequence: TGTGCCATCCGAGGGACTAGCCCCGCAGATACGCAGTATTTT. This gives the protein CAIRGTSPADTQYF. The V gene is TRBV12-3 or TRBV12-4, the J gene TRBJ2-3, with 9 bases fitting TRBD2. Germline trimming cut 10 bases from V and 4 bases from J; bases unmatched to any gene: 9. The CDR3 totals 14 residues.

The rearrangement uses TRBV29-1 and TRBJ2-5, with 12 bases matching TRBD2. Per germline, CDR1 SQVTM and CDR2 ANQGSEA. V trimming: 3 bases; J trimming: 7 bases; junction bases outside the gene matches: 12. This CDR3 region has 16 residues. The CDR3 region is CSVDILAGGPFGTQYF. The CDR3 coding sequence is TGCAGCGTTGACATTCTAGCGGGGGGGCCATTCGGGACCCAGTACTTC.

The chain joins TRBV14 to TRBJ2-1; D not certain. This CDR3 is 14 amino acids long. The V end lost 2 bases, the J end lost 10 bases, and 15 bases lay between the germline ends. Per the germline V gene, CDR1 is SGHDN and CDR2 is FVKESK. The CDR3 DNA reads TGTGCCAGCAGCCAATTTGGCTCCCAGGTGGAGCAGTTCTTC. This sequence encodes CASSQFGSQVEQFF.

In this sample, this clonotype turned up a few times. The rearrangement links TRBV12-3 or TRBV12-4 to TRBJ1-1; perhaps TRBD1 as D (5 bases). The V end was cut by 4 bases, the J end by 6 bases, with 15 bases between. This CDR3 contains 14 residues. The CDR3 bases are TGTGCCAGCAGTTGGGGGATGGGGGTCGCTGAAGCTTTCTTT. Its protein product is CASSWGMGVAEAFF.

The rearrangement joins TRBV29-1 to TRBJ2-5; D might be TRBD2 (6 bases). The V and J ends lost 8 bases and 4 bases respectively, with 14 bases between them. CDR1 SQVTM and CDR2 ANQGSEA come from the germline V gene. The CDR3 covers 12 residues. CDR3 loop: CSYLGGLETQYF. The CDR3 DNA is TGCAGCTACCTCGGAGGGTTAGAGACCCAGTACTTC.

This clonotype was observed once. The chain links TRBV5-5 to TRBJ2-5, with 14 bases aligning to TRBD2. The germline V gene encodes CDR1 SGHKS and CDR2 YYEKEE (reference sequence). There are 16 residues in the CDR3. V shed 0 bases and J 4 bases; nucleotides not matched to a gene: 2. Written as DNA, the CDR3 is TGTGCCAGCAGCTTGGTGACTAGCGGGAGGGGAGAGACCCAGTACTTC. Encoded protein: CASSLVTSGRGETQYF.

This clonotype was observed a handful of times. CDR3 DNA sequence: TGCGCCAGCAGTGAGGACAGAGGACTAGCGGGGAACACCGGGGAGCTGTTTTTT. Protein product: CASSEDRGLAGNTGELFF. The chain links TRBV10-2 to TRBJ2-2; the match to TRBD2 covers 11 bases. Germline CDR1 reads WSHSY; CDR2 reads SAAADI. CDR3 length: 18 residues. J lost 1 base, V lost 2 bases, and 6 bases had no gene match.

This chain connects TRBV7-9 to TRBJ2-3, with 9 bases matching TRBD1. The CDR3 totals 15 residues. Germline V CDR1 and CDR2: SEHNR, FQNEAQ (reference sequence). The V gene end was trimmed by 7 bases and the J gene end by 4 bases; junction bases not matched to a gene: 9. In nucleotides, the CDR3 is TGTGCCAGCAACCGGGGACAGGGTTCTTCAGATACGCAGTATTTT. It yields the protein CASNRGQGSSDTQYF.

This clonotype turned up a few times. This sequence joins TRBV29-1 and TRBJ1-1; no firm D call. V shed 2 bases and J shed 4 bases, with 11 bases lying between them. This CDR3 is built from 13 residues. Germline V gives CDR1 SQVTM, CDR2 ANQGSEA. The CDR3 loop reads CSVEQATITEAFF. CDR3 DNA: TGCAGCGTTGAACAGGCAACAATCACTGAAGCTTTCTTT. The entire variable domain, with the rest obtained from reference TRBV29-1 and TRBJ1-1, is as follows: SAVISQKPSRDICQRGTSLTIQCQVDSQVTMMFWYRQQPGQSLTLIATANQGSEATYESGFVIDKFPISRPNLTFSTLTVSNMSPEDSSIYLCSVEQATITEAFFGQGTRLTVV.

The rearrangement joins TRBV6-5 to TRBJ1-3; 8 bases fit TRBD1. The CDR3 runs to 16 residues. Per the germline V gene, CDR1 is MNHEY and CDR2 is SVGAGI. After removal of 2 bases from V and 8 bases from J, the junction contained 11 bases not matched to a gene. The CDR3 here is CASSYLRQGQAHTIYF. The DNA of the CDR3 is TGTGCCAGCAGTTACCTCCGACAGGGGCAGGCGCACACCATATATTTT.

This clonotype was seen at least ten times. The rearrangement joins TRBV20-1 to TRBJ2-3; D is ambiguous. Trimming stripped 1 base from V and 1 base from J, with 3 bases between. Germline V gives CDR1 DFQATT, CDR2 SNEGSKA (reference sequence). The CDR3 loop spans 12 amino acids. The CDR3 DNA sequence: TGCAGTGCTAGAGTCGGCACAGATACGCAGTATTTT. Residues: CSARVGTDTQYF.

This clonotype was seen many times. The chain combines TRBV11-1 with TRBJ1-1, with 8 bases lining up with TRBD1. CDR3 length: 14 amino acids. V lost 5 bases to trimming and J lost 4 bases; unmatched junction nucleotides: 6. CDR1 is SGHAT, CDR2 FQDESV, per germline (reference sequence). CDR3 amino acids: CASSQDRVSTEAFF. CDR3 DNA sequence: TGTGCCAGCAGCCAGGACAGGGTTAGCACTGAAGCTTTCTTT.

This chain connects TRBV7-9 to TRBJ2-7, with 7 bases that match TRBD2. Germline-derived CDR1 and CDR2 are SEHNR and FQNEAQ (reference sequence). After removal of 11 bases from V and 2 bases from J, the junction contained 9 bases not matched to a gene. This CDR3 is built from 13 residues. CDR3 sequence (DNA): TGTGCCGAAGGGAGGGGTAATACCTACGAGCAGTACTTC. This sequence encodes CAEGRGNTYEQYF.

The count of this clonotype is one. The chain combines TRBV7-6 with TRBJ2-2; 12 bases line up with TRBD2. The CDR3 is made up of 21 amino acids. Germline CDR1 and CDR2: SGHVS and FNYEAQ. The V segment lost 3 bases and the J segment 3 bases; nucleotides outside the gene matches: 17. The CDR3 sequence is CASSFPRTSGTYQSYTGELFF. The CDR3 bases are TGTGCCAGCAGCTTCCCCCGGACTAGCGGGACATACCAGTCCTACACCGGGGAGCTGTTTTTT.